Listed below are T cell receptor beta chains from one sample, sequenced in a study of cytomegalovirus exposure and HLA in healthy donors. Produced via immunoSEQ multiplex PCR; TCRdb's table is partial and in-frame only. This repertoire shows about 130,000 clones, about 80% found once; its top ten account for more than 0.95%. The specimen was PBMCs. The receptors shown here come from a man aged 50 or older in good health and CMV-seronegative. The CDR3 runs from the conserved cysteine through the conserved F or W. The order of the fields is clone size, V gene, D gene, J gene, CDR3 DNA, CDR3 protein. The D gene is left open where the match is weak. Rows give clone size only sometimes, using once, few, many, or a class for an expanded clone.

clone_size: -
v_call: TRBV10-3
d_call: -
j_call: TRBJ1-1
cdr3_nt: TGTGCCATCAGTGATACAGGAGTTAGTAAAGCTTTCTTT
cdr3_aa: CAISDTGVSKAFF

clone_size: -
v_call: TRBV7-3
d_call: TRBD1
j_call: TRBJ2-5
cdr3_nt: TGTGCCAGCAGCACCGGACAGGGTGAGACCCAGTACTTC
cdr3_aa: CASSTGQGETQYF

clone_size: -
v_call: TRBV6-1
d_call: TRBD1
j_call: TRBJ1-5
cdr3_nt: TGTGCCAGCAGTCCCGGGACAGGGTATCAGCCCCAGCATTTT
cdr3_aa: CASSPGTGYQPQHF

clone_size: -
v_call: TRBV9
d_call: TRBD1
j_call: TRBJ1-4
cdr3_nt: TGTGCCAGCAGCTTGGGACAGATGAATGAAAAACTGTTTTTT
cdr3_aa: CASSLGQMNEKLFF

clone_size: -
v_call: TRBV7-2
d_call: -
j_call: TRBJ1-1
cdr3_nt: TGTGCCAGCAGCTTTGTTGAGGGAGGTGAAGCTTTCTTT
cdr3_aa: CASSFVEGGEAFF

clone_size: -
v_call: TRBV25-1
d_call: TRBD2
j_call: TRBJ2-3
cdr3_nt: TGTGCCAGCAGACATACTAGCGGACTATTCGGGGATACGCAGTATTTT
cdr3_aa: CASRHTSGLFGDTQYF

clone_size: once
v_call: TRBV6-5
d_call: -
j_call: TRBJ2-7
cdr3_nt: TGTGCCAGCAGTTTCGGACTCGCCTACGAGCAGTACTTC
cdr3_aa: CASSFGLAYEQYF

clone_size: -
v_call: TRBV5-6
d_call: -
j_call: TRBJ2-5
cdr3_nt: TGTGCCAGCAGCGGCCCAGGGCGGGAGACCCAGTACTTC
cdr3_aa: CASSGPGRETQYF

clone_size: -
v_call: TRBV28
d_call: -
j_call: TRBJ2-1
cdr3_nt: TGTGCCAGCAGTTCGACTGGAGGGGCCACCTACAATGAGCAGTTCTTC
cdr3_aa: CASSSTGGATYNEQFF

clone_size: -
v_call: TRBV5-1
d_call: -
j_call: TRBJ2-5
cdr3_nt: TGCGCCAGCAGCTTGTATGGGGCCGGCTCCCAAGAGACCCAGTACTTC
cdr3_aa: CASSLYGAGSQETQYF

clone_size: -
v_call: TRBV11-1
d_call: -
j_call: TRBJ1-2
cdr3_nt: TGTGCCAGCAGCCGAAGTCCCCAGGAGGTCGGCTATGGCTACACCTTC
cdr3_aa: CASSRSPQEVGYGYTF

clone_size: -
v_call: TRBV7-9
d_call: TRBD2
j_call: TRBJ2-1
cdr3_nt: TGTGCCAGCAGCTCCCGGGACAGGGGACTAGCGGGAGCCTGGGATGAGCAGTTCTTC
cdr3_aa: CASSSRDRGLAGAWDEQFF

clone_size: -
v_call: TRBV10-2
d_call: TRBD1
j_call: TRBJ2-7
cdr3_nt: TGCGCCAGCAGTTCCTTTGGACAGGGGTGGACCTACGAGCAGTACTTC
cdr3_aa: CASSSFGQGWTYEQYF

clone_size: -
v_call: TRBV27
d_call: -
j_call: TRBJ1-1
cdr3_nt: TGTGCCAGCAGTTTAGTAGGGGGCACTGAAGCTTTCTTT
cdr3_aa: CASSLVGGTEAFF

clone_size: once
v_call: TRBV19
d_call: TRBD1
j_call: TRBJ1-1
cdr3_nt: TGTGCCAGCGGGACAGCTATGAACACTGAAGCTTTCTTT
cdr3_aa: CASGTAMNTEAFF

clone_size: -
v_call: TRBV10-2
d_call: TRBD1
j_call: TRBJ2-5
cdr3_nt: TGCGCCAGCAGTGATGGGACAGGGCAAGAGACCCAGTACTTC
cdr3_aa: CASSDGTGQETQYF

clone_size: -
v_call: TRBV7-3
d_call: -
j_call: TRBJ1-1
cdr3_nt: TGTGCCAGCAGCTTAGACAAGAACACTGAAGCTTTCTTT
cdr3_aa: CASSLDKNTEAFF

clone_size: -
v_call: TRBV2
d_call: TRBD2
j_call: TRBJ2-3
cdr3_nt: TGTGCCAGCATGGGACTAGCGGGGACAGATACGCAGTATTTT
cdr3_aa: CASMGLAGTDTQYF

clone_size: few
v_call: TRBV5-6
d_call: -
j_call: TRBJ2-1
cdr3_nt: TGTGCCAGCAGCTTGGTAACAGCCAGTTACTACAATGAGCAGTTCTTC
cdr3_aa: CASSLVTASYYNEQFF

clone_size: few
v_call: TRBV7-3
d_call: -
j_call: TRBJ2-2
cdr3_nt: TGTGCCAGCAGCCCCCCCGACACCGGGGAGCTGTTTTTT
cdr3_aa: CASSPPDTGELFF

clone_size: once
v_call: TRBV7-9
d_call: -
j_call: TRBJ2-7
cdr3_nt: TGTGCCAGCAGCCCAAGGGCAGGGATTTACGAGCAGTACTTC
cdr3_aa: CASSPRAGIYEQYF

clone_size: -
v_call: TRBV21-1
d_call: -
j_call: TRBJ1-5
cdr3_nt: TGTGCCAGCAGCGAAGGCCCTCAGTCGGGTTGCAATAGCAATCAGCCCCAGCATTTT
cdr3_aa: CASSEGPQSGCNSNQPQHF

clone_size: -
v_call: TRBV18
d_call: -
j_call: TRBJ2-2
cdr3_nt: TGTGCCAGCTCACCTCCGGACATTTTGAGCGGGGAGCTGTTTTTT
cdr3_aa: CASSPPDILSGELFF

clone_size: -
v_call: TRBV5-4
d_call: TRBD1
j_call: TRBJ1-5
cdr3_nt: TGTGCCAGCAGCTTGTCCGACAGGGCCCATAGCAATCAGCCCCAGCATTTT
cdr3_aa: CASSLSDRAHSNQPQHF

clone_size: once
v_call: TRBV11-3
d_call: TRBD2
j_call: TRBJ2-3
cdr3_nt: TGTGCCAGCAGCTTACGGCTAGCGGGAGGCATAGATACGCAGTATTTT
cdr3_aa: CASSLRLAGGIDTQYF

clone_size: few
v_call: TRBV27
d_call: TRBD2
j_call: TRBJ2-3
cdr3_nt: TGTGCCAGCAGTTTATCCCCCGGACTAGCGGGAAGGGCAGATACGCAGTATTTT
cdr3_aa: CASSLSPGLAGRADTQYF

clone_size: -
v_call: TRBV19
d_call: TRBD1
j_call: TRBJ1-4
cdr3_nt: TGTGCCAGTATGTTGTTCGGGACAGGGAATGAAAAACTGTTTTTT
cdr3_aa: CASMLFGTGNEKLFF

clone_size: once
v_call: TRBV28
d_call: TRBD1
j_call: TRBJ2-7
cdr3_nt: TGTGCCAGCAGTTCTCCGGGACAGGGGGCTTCCTACGAGCAGTACTTC
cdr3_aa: CASSSPGQGASYEQYF

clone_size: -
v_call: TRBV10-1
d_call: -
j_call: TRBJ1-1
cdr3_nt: TGCGCCACCCGATCGGGAATGAACACTGAAGCTTTCTTT
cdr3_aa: CATRSGMNTEAFF

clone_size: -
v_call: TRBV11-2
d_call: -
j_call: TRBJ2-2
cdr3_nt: TGTGCCAGCAGCTTAGGGTCAGCGAACACCGGGGAGCTGTTTTTT
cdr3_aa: CASSLGSANTGELFF

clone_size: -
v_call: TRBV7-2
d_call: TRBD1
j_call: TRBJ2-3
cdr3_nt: TGTGCCAGCAGCTTAAGATGGACAGGGACTAGCACAGATACGCAGTATTTT
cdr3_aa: CASSLRWTGTSTDTQYF

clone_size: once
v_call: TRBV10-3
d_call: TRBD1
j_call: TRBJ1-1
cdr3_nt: TGTGCCATCAGTCAGGGGGCCTCGATGAACACTGAAGCTTTCTTT
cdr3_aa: CAISQGASMNTEAFF

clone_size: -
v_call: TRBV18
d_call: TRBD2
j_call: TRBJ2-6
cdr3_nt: TGTGCCAGCTCACCAGCGCTAGCGGGGTTGGGCTCTGGGGCCAACGTCCTGACTTTC
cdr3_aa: CASSPALAGLGSGANVLTF

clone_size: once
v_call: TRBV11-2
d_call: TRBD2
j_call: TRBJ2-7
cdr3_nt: TGTGCCAGCAGCTTAGCCAGCACTAGCGGGAGCATCTACGAGCAGTACTTC
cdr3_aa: CASSLASTSGSIYEQYF

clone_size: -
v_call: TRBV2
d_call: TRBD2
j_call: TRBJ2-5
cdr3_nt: TGTGCCAGCAGGGTTAGCGGGAGTAATTCAGAGACCCAGTACTTC
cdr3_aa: CASRVSGSNSETQYF

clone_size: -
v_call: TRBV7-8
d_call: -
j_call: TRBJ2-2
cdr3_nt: TGTGCCAGCAGCATATTACCAGGGACCGGGGAGCTGTTTTTT
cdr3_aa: CASSILPGTGELFF

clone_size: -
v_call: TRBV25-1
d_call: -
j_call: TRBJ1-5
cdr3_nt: TGTGCCAGCAAGGGGGGGGGCAATCAGCCCCAGCATTTT
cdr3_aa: CASKGGGNQPQHF